Listed here are 18 T cell receptor beta chains from one sample, sequenced in a study of tumor-infiltrating lymphocytes in oesophageal squamous cell carcinoma. TCRdb called the PCR reads again in MiXCR, with one record for every CDR3 protein. Here the sample spans almost 20,000 distinct CDR3 sequences, around two fifths being singletons. The sample consisted of esophageal tumor tissue. Receptors were obtained from a male donor with esophageal squamous cell carcinoma.

This clonotype appeared many times. V is TRBV18 and J is TRBJ2-5; D not resolved. Deletions cut 4 bases from V and 4 bases from J, with 10 bases between. The V gene's germline CDR1 is KGHSH and CDR2 LQKENI. There are 13 residues in the CDR3. DNA of the CDR3: TGTGCCAGCTCACTCGCAATGGGAGAGACCCAGTACTTC. This codes for CASSLAMGETQYF.

V gene TRBV7-2 combines with J gene TRBJ2-5; TRBD2 matches at 9 bases. The CDR3 runs to 15 residues. The junction had 12 bases not matched to a gene; V was cut back by 2 bases and J by 11 bases. Germline V gene data show CDR1 as SGHTA and CDR2 as FQGNSA. CDR3 sequence (DNA): TGTGCCAGCAGCTTAAGGTCTAGCGGGACGGGTGAGCAGTACTTC. It specifies CASSLRSSGTGEQYF.

This clonotype appeared many times. CDR3 region: CASSLGDRPGINNEQFF. The CDR3 nucleotides read TGTGCCAGCAGTCTGGGGGACAGGCCGGGAATCAACAATGAGCAGTTCTTC. The V and J genes are TRBV27 and TRBJ2-1; 8 positions match TRBD1. V shed 5 bases and J 5 bases; nucleotides not matched to a gene: 14. CDR1 and CDR2 (germline): MNHEY, SMNVEV (reference sequence). The CDR3 runs to 17 residues.

This clonotype has ten or more counts. V usage is TRBV6-1 and J usage is TRBJ2-7; 10 bases are shared with TRBD1. The germline gives CDR1 MNHNS, CDR2 SASEGT. J gave up 4 bases and V 6 bases, and 6 bases lay outside the gene matches. This CDR3 region has 14 residues. Here the CDR3 DNA reads TGTGCCAGCAGGGGAGGGGGACAGGGGTACGAGCAGTACTTC. Amino acids: CASRGGGQGYEQYF.

The chain recombines TRBV7-9 with TRBJ2-5, with 8 positions matching TRBD1. The DNA end lines up better with TRBJ2-1; the J call may be wrong. Germline CDR1 and CDR2: SEHNR and FQNEAQ (reference sequence). CDR3 length: 14 residues. In DNA, the CDR3 is TGTGCCGGTCAAGGGACAGGCGGAACGACTGAGCAGTTCTTC. It specifies CAGQGTGGTTEQFF.

This clonotype was detected many times. Here the CDR3 reads CASSALADTYEQYF. The CDR3 bases are TGTGCCAGCAGCGCTCTAGCGGATACCTACGAGCAGTACTTC. This chain links TRBV2 with TRBJ2-7; TRBD2 matches 7 bases. Trimming removed 6 bases from V and 2 bases from J; junction bases left unmatched: 7. The CDR3 spans 14 residues. Germline values: CDR1 SNHLY, CDR2 FYNNEI. Complete variable domain (other parts from reference TRBV2 and TRBJ2-7): EPEVTQTPSHQVTQMGQEVILRCVPISNHLYFYWYRQILGQKVEFLVSFYNNEISEKSEIFDDQFSVERPDGSNFTLKIRSTKLEDSAMYFCASSALADTYEQYFGPGTRLTVT.

Remarks on this clonotype: Given the absence of the conserved phenylalanine or tryptophan at the CDR3 end, a read error is likely. CDR3: CASSFRLISGANVLTL. CDR3 bases: TGTGCCAGCAGTTTCAGGCTTATCTCTGGGGCCAACGTCCTGACTTTG. The chain is built from TRBV28 and TRBJ2-6; D is undetermined. Germline V gives CDR1 MDHEN, CDR2 SYDVKM. This CDR3 spans 16 amino acids. V was clipped by 3 bases and J by 0 bases, with 9 bases between them.

This clonotype was observed a handful of times. This sequence joins TRBV6-1 and TRBJ2-3; D gene uncertain. CDR1 and CDR2 (germline): MNHNS, SASEGT. CDR3 length equals 15 residues. Between the trimmed V and J ends, which lost 6 bases and 8 bases, there was a span of 21 bases. DNA for the CDR3: TGTGCCAGCAGCACGACGGGTCGGAGATTGGCTACGCAGTATTTT. It translates to CASSTTGRRLATQYF.

This chain connects TRBV7-2 to TRBJ2-1, with unresolved D. With 1 base removed from V and 4 bases from J, the gap between germline ends came to 14 bases. Germline CDR1 and CDR2: SGHTA and FQGNSA. The CDR3 contains 16 residues. The CDR3 DNA reads as TGTGCCAGCAGCTTAGAGAACACAGTAAGGTACAATGAGCAGTTCTTC. Translating it yields CASSLENTVRYNEQFF.

This clonotype was detected many times. The CDR3 protein is CASSLAGSGATDTQYF. CDR3 DNA sequence: TGTGCCAGCAGTTTAGCAGGTAGCGGGGCGACAGATACGCAGTATTTT. The gene calls are TRBV12-3 or TRBV12-4 and TRBJ2-3, with TRBD2 matching over 8 bases. V dropped 0 bases and J dropped 3; count of bases not matched to a gene: 5. The CDR3 loop spans 16 amino acids.

This clonotype was seen ten or more times. V usage is TRBV4-1 and J usage is TRBJ2-2; D is perhaps TRBD2 (5 bases). Trimming pared 1 base from V and 3 bases from J, leaving 6 bases between. There are 14 residues in the CDR3. CDR1 is MGHRA, CDR2 YSYEKL, per germline. In nucleotides, the CDR3 is TGCGCCAGCAGCCAAGGGCGGGACACCGGGGAGCTGTTTTTT. It translates to CASSQGRDTGELFF.

V is TRBV7-2 and J is TRBJ2-3; possibly TRBD1 or TRBD2 for D (6 bases each). Gene TRBJ2-7 matches the end of the DNA better, so the J call may be wrong. CDR3 length: 15 residues. Germline V gene lookup returns CDR1 SGHTA and CDR2 FQGNSA. As DNA, the CDR3 is TGTGCCAGCACTAAGATGGGGGGACATTCCTACGAGCAGTACTTC. Translating gives CASTKMGGHSYEQYF.

By share, this clonotype counts as medium-sized (0.01 to 0.1%). The J gene is TRBJ1-3, the V gene TRBV7-2; D is unclear. CDR3 size: 15 residues. V lost 2 bases to trimming and J lost 2 bases, with 10 bases between them. Looked up from germline, CDR1 is SGHTA and CDR2 is FQGNSA. The CDR3 here is CASSLYREAGNTIYF. The CDR3, as DNA: TGTGCCAGCAGCTTATATCGGGAGGCTGGAAACACCATATATTTT.

This clonotype was seen only once. A junction boundary mismatches the germline segment, possibly from a read error. This chain joins TRBV7-4 and TRBJ1-5; D uncertain. The CDR3 is 14 residues long. From germline, CDR1 is SGHVT and CDR2 SQSDAQ. The CDR3 nucleotides are TGTGCCAGCAGTTTAGGAAACAGCAATCAGCCCCAGCATTTT. Translation gives CASSLGNSNQPQHF.

Many counts were recorded for this clonotype. V and J are TRBV12-3 or TRBV12-4 and TRBJ1-2; TRBD1 might be the D (5 bases). The CDR3 is 15 amino acids. V lost 3 bases and J lost 0, with 11 bases in between. DNA for the CDR3: TGTGCCAGCAGTTTCTGGGACCCCCCTAACTATGGCTACACCTTC. Protein: CASSFWDPPNYGYTF.

This clonotype has at least ten counts. The rearrangement uses TRBV10-3 and TRBJ1-2; D ambiguous. This CDR3 comprises 15 residues. CDR1 is ENHRY, CDR2 SYGVKD, per germline. Trimming took off 3 bases at V and 0 bases at J, with 11 bases between the two ends. CDR3 DNA: TGTGCCATCAGTGACCAGCTCCCAGCTAACTATGGCTACACCTTC. It yields the protein CAISDQLPANYGYTF.

This clonotype was recorded a few times. A much bigger clone sits one base away, suggesting this may be a read error. V is TRBV11-2 and J is TRBJ2-4; D is ambiguous. Trimming stripped 3 bases from V and 13 bases from J, with 13 bases between. The CDR3 loop spans 12 amino acids. The germline gives CDR1 SGHAT, CDR2 FQNNGV. CDR3 protein: CASSFGYNEQYF. CDR3 DNA sequence: TGTGCCAGCAGCTTCGGCTACAATGAGCAGTACTTC.

The chain is built from TRBV28 and TRBJ2-2; 8 bases agree with TRBD2. The CDR3 has 15 amino acids. The trim removed 5 bases at V and 2 bases at J, leaving 4 bases unmatched. Germline V gene data show CDR1 as MDHEN and CDR2 as SYDVKM. In DNA, the CDR3 is TGTGCCAGCAGTCGGGGGGGTGGTAACACCGGGGAGCTGTTTTTT. It is translated as CASSRGGGNTGELFF.